One and the same sample provided the 16 T cell receptor beta chains below, sequenced in a study of identical twins. TCRdb fed the 5' RACE reads into MiXCR, producing one record per CDR3 protein. The data contain 300,000 to 400,000 distinct CDR3 sequences, around 9% of them singletons. Sequenced: naive T cells sorted from blood. These receptors were obtained from a woman aged 45-59 years in good health.

This clonotype occurred many times. This sequence joins TRBV27 and TRBJ2-6, with D hard to call. The CDR3 contains 14 residues. Trimming took off 1 base at V and 3 bases at J, with 4 bases between the two ends. Germline V gives CDR1 MNHEY, CDR2 SMNVEV (reference sequence). This CDR3 is CASSLFGGANVLTF. The CDR3 region has the DNA TGTGCCAGCAGTTTATTTGGTGGGGCCAACGTCCTGACTTTC.

This clonotype came up many times. CDR3 nucleotides: TGCAGTGCTAGCAGGGGGGACCTTAATTCACCCCTCCACTTT. Translating it yields CSASRGDLNSPLHF. The chain has TRBV20-1 and TRBJ1-6, with 7 bases lining up with TRBD1. V dropped 3 bases and J dropped 6; count of bases not matched to a gene: 5. This CDR3 has 14 amino acids. Germline CDR1 is DFQATT and CDR2 is SNEGSKA (reference sequence).

This clonotype was seen at least ten times. The CDR3 sequence: CASSDRGLNTEAFF. The CDR3 DNA reads as TGTGCCAGCAGTGATAGAGGTCTGAACACTGAAGCTTTCTTT. J is TRBJ1-1 and V is TRBV6-4; D unclear. The V end was cut by 3 bases, the J end by 0 bases, with 8 bases between. The CDR3 spans 14 residues. Germline CDR1 reads MRHNA; CDR2 reads SNTAGT.

A few counts support this clonotype. The rearrangement links TRBV12-3 or TRBV12-4 to TRBJ2-7; 10 bases are a match to TRBD1. The CDR3 consists of 15 residues. J lost 4 bases, V lost 3 bases, and 6 bases had no gene match. The CDR3 DNA follows: TGTGCCAGCAGTTTCCCCGGGACAGGGGAGTACGAGCAGTACTTC. It is translated as CASSFPGTGEYEQYF.

The chain uses TRBV20-1 and TRBJ1-6, with D possibly TRBD1 on 6 matching bases. The CDR3 is 13 residues long. V was pared by 3 bases and J by 9 bases, with 12 bases between. Germline V lookup: CDR1 DFQATT, CDR2 SNEGSKA (reference sequence). The DNA of the CDR3 is TGCAGTGCTAGGACAGGAATTGGTTCACCCCTCCACTTT. This sequence encodes CSARTGIGSPLHF.

The chain recombines TRBV24-1 with TRBJ2-5; D is ambiguous. CDR3 length equals 12 residues. The germline V and J ends were trimmed by 8 bases and 3 bases, with 9 bases remaining between them. Germline CDR1 is KGHDR and CDR2 is SFDVKD. CDR3 nucleotide sequence: TGTGCCACCACCGACACCGAAGAGACCCAGTACTTC. Amino acid sequence: CATTDTEETQYF.

The gene calls are TRBV11-2 and TRBJ2-5, with D possibly matching TRBD1 (5 bases). V shed 3 bases and J shed 2 bases, with 10 bases lying between them. The CDR3 is 14 amino acids. Germline lookup yields CDR1 SGHAT and CDR2 FQNNGV. The DNA for the CDR3 is TGTGCCAGCAGCTTGGGCAGGGCTCAAGAGACCCAGTACTTC. The encoded protein is CASSLGRAQETQYF.

This clonotype was observed many times. The rearrangement joins TRBV7-9 to TRBJ2-6; 14 positions match TRBD2. The V segment lost 4 bases and the J segment 2 bases; nucleotides outside the gene matches: 4. Germline V gives CDR1 SEHNR, CDR2 FQNEAQ (reference sequence). This CDR3 has 18 amino acids. The CDR3 DNA reads TGTGCCAGCAGCTCGGGACTAGCGGGAGAGGCTGGGGCCAACGTCCTGACTTTC. Amino acids: CASSSGLAGEAGANVLTF.

The table lists this clonotype with many counts. The chain has TRBV11-1 and TRBJ2-2; TRBD2 aligns across 14 bases. The J segment lost 6 bases and the V segment lost 4 bases, leaving 4 bases of the junction unmatched. The CDR3 runs 16 residues. Looked up from germline, CDR1 is SGHAT and CDR2 is FQDESV (reference sequence). The DNA for the CDR3 is TGTGCCAGCAGCTCTTGGACTAGCGGGAGGCCCGGGGAGCTGTTTTTT. Protein: CASSSWTSGRPGELFF.

This clonotype was counted only a few times. The rearrangement uses TRBV20-1 and TRBJ2-1; D is possibly TRBD2 (6 bases). There are 12 residues in the CDR3. Trimming left V 4 bases short and J 10 bases short, with 14 bases between. Germline loops: CDR1 DFQATT, CDR2 SNEGSKA (reference sequence). The CDR3 region has the DNA TGCAGTGCTAAGGGCTTGCTAGCGGAGCAGTTCTTC. Residues: CSAKGLLAEQFF.

The chain recombines TRBV3-1 with TRBJ2-7; TRBD1 aligns across 8 bases. The CDR3 is 13 amino acids. V lost 1 base to trimming and J lost 4 bases; unmatched junction nucleotides: 0. Germline V gene lookup returns CDR1 LGHDT and CDR2 YNNKEL (reference sequence). The CDR3 loop reads CASSQGTGYEQYV. CDR3 nucleotide sequence: TGTGCCAGCAGCCAAGGGACAGGGTACGAGCAGTACGTC.

The table lists this clonotype with a few counts. The V call is TRBV20-1, the J call TRBJ2-5; D unclear. V was cut by 4 bases and J by 1 base, with 13 bases left in between. The CDR3 contains 14 residues. Germline CDR1 reads DFQATT; CDR2 reads SNEGSKA (reference sequence). CDR3 DNA sequence: TGCAGTGCTATTATTCCGGATCTCCAAGAGACCCAGTACTTC. This gives the protein CSAIIPDLQETQYF.

This clonotype was recorded at least ten times. The V and J genes are TRBV11-2 and TRBJ2-7; D is ambiguous. The V gene's germline CDR1 is SGHAT and CDR2 FQNNGV. There are 13 residues in the CDR3. V lost 1 base and J lost 3, with 7 bases in between. CDR3 region: CASSLGRLYEQYV. The CDR3 DNA is TGTGCCAGCAGCTTAGGTCGTCTCTACGAGCAGTACGTC.

J is TRBJ2-5 and V is TRBV12-3 or TRBV12-4; TRBD1 is a possible D gene (7 bases). The CDR3 spans 19 residues. Trimming removed 5 bases at V and 4 bases at J, with 29 bases between. The CDR3 protein is CASSLGRLHRGPAGETQYF. The CDR3 DNA follows: TGTGCCAGCAGTCTCGGCCGGCTGCACAGGGGCCCAGCGGGAGAGACCCAGTACTTC.

This clonotype has a count of ten or more. V is TRBV29-1 and J is TRBJ2-7; 8 bases map to TRBD2. CDR3 size: 15 residues. Germline V gene lookup returns CDR1 SQVTM and CDR2 ANQGSEA. V was pared by 0 bases and J by 2 bases, with 6 bases of the junction left unmatched. CDR3 residues: CSVEEGSGSPYEQYF. DNA of the CDR3: TGCAGCGTTGAAGAAGGAAGCGGGAGTCCCTACGAGCAGTACTTC.

The V call is TRBV10-3, the J call TRBJ1-3; perhaps TRBD1 as D (5 bases). This CDR3 has 16 amino acids. V lost 3 bases and J lost 0, with 12 bases in between. CDR1 ENHRY and CDR2 SYGVKD come from the germline V gene. The CDR3 DNA is TGTGCCATCAGTGAACCGTTCGGGGGCTCTGGAAACACCATATATTTT. Translated: CAISEPFGGSGNTIYF.